This is a list of T cell receptor beta chains from one sample in a study of T-cell memory formation after mild COVID-19. TCRdb called the 5' RACE reads again in MiXCR, with one record for every CDR3 protein. Of over 350,000 distinct CDR3 sequences listed, more than 15% are singletons. Sequencing was done on a sample of PBMCs or a T cell subset sorted from them (not recorded which). These receptors originate from a man aged 18-30 years who had mild COVID-19 (a few samples of this study predate the infection). Cell type and time point are not known. Each CDR3 is given with its conserved first and last residue. D genes are given only for firm matches. Size values are once, few and many counts, or a class for expanded clones, and some rows have none.

>TRBV12-3/TRBV12-4|-|-|TRBJ2-1
CASRYGGTDRNEQFF
TGTGCCAGCCGTTATGGGGGGACAGACAGGAATGAGCAGTTCTTC
>TRBV4-1|TRBD2|few|TRBJ2-1
CASSQAGLARDEQFF
TGCGCCAGCAGCCAGGCCGGACTAGCGAGGGATGAGCAGTTCTTC
>TRBV5-1|TRBD1|-|TRBJ2-7
CASSNGTGVDEQYF
TGCGCCAGCTCTAACGGGACAGGGGTCGACGAGCAGTACTTC
>TRBV7-9|-|few|TRBJ2-1
CASIPGRNYNEQFF
TGTGCCAGCATCCCGGGACGTAACTACAATGAGCAGTTCTTC
>TRBV6-6|-|-|TRBJ1-5
CASSPTRGNQPQHF
TGTGCCAGCAGCCCGACCCGGGGCAATCAGCCCCAGCATTTT
>TRBV9|-|-|TRBJ2-1
CASSAPFSNEQFF
TGTGCCAGCAGCGCTCCCTTTAGCAATGAGCAGTTCTTC
>TRBV6-5|-|-|TRBJ1-1
CAIFVRHGKGNTEAFF
TGTGCCATATTCGTCCGACACGGAAAAGGGAACACTGAAGCTTTCTTT
>TRBV11-2|TRBD2|few|TRBJ2-3
CASSLRRLAPADTQYF
TGTGCCAGCAGCCTACGTCGACTAGCCCCAGCAGATACGCAGTATTTT
>TRBV11-2|TRBD1|many|TRBJ2-1
CASSLGGQGQFF
TGTGCCAGCAGCTTAGGTGGACAGGGACAGTTCTTC
>TRBV5-1|-|-|TRBJ2-2
CASSLAVGRANTGELFF
TGCGCCAGCAGCTTGGCCGTCGGGCGGGCGAACACCGGGGAGCTGTTTTTT
>TRBV7-2|-|-|TRBJ2-4
CASSGSRAKNIQYF
TGTGCCAGCAGCGGAAGCCGAGCCAAAAACATTCAGTACTTC
>TRBV20-1|-|-|TRBJ2-7
CSATRNSYEQYF
TGCAGTGCTACTCGGAACTCCTACGAGCAGTACTTC
>TRBV2|TRBD1|many|TRBJ2-2
CASSRQGTGELFF
TGTGCCAGCAGTCGACAGGGTACCGGGGAGCTGTTTTTT
>TRBV30|-|few|TRBJ2-7
CAWSVDGYEQYF
TGTGCCTGGAGCGTCGACGGGTACGAGCAGTACTTC
>TRBV7-8|-|-|TRBJ1-2
CASSLGADGYTF
TGTGCCAGCAGCTTAGGGGCTGATGGCTACACCTTC
>TRBV5-5|-|many|TRBJ1-5
CASSLYPEEAQHF
TGTGCCAGCAGCTTGTACCCGGAAGAGGCCCAGCATTTT
>TRBV10-3|TRBD2|-|TRBJ2-1
CAIRPAGGDEQFF
TGTGCCATCAGACCCGCGGGAGGCGATGAGCAGTTCTTC
>TRBV12-3/TRBV12-4|TRBD2|few|TRBJ2-1
CASRLTSGGSVEQFF
TGTGCCAGCAGACTGACTAGCGGGGGGTCGGTTGAGCAGTTCTTC
>TRBV5-1|TRBD2|-|TRBJ2-3
CASSPPQGTSLADTQYF
TGCGCCAGCAGCCCGCCGCAGGGGACTAGCCTGGCAGATACGCAGTATTTT
>TRBV6-5|-|-|TRBJ2-1
CASSYSRRGGNEQFF
TGTGCCAGCAGTTACTCCCGCAGGGGGGGTAATGAGCAGTTCTTC
>TRBV11-2|TRBD2|-|TRBJ2-5
CASRRDYLAGGGETQYF
TGTGCCAGCAGACGAGACTACCTAGCGGGGGGAGGAGAGACCCAGTACTTC
>TRBV7-2|-|many|TRBJ2-3
CASSSNTDTQYF
TGTGCCAGCAGCTCCAACACAGATACGCAGTATTTT
>TRBV14|-|many|TRBJ1-1
CASSRDLNTEAFF
TGTGCCAGCAGCCGGGACCTGAACACTGAAGCTTTCTTT
>TRBV4-1|-|-|TRBJ1-2
CASSQVGRYGYTF
TGCGCCAGCAGCCAGGTTGGTCGATATGGCTACACCTTC
>TRBV6-6|-|few|TRBJ1-5
CASSTMVQPQHF
TGTGCCAGCAGTACGATGGTACAGCCCCAGCATTTT
>TRBV2|TRBD1|-|TRBJ2-2
CARSDRGRITGELFF
TGTGCCAGGTCCGACAGGGGGCGTATCACCGGGGAGCTGTTTTTT
>TRBV6-2/TRBV6-3|-|few|TRBJ2-3
CASSTRTSDTQYF
TGTGCCAGCAGTACCCGCACCTCAGATACGCAGTATTTT
>TRBV9|TRBD2|-|TRBJ2-7
CASSVGGLAGLYEQYF
TGTGCCAGCAGCGTAGGGGGTCTAGCGGGGCTCTACGAGCAGTACTTC
>TRBV5-1|TRBD1|few|TRBJ2-7
CASSKDRVYEQYF
TGCGCCAGCAGCAAAGACAGGGTGTACGAGCAGTACTTC
>TRBV7-3|TRBD1|-|TRBJ1-2
CASSPGTGGNGYTF
TGTGCCAGCAGCCCCGGGACAGGCGGCAATGGCTACACCTTC
>TRBV24-1|-|-|TRBJ2-3
CATSDATDSTDTQYF
TGTGCCACCAGTGATGCAACGGACAGCACAGATACGCAGTATTTT
>TRBV20-1|-|few|TRBJ1-3
CSARDGLGNTIYF
TGCAGTGCTAGAGATGGGCTTGGAAACACCATATATTTT
>TRBV29-1|TRBD2|many|TRBJ2-2
CSVDGLAGGSGELFF
TGCAGCGTTGACGGACTAGCGGGGGGATCCGGGGAGCTGTTTTTT
>TRBV9|-|-|TRBJ1-4
CASSVYHGGLNEKLFF
TGTGCCAGCAGCGTTTACCACGGGGGACTTAATGAAAAACTGTTTTTT
>TRBV29-1|TRBD2|few|TRBJ2-1
CSVEELAGGHNEQFF
TGCAGCGTTGAGGAGTTAGCGGGGGGGCACAATGAGCAGTTCTTC
>TRBV7-6|-|-|TRBJ1-1
CASSLDGVGNTEAFF
TGTGCCAGCAGCTTAGATGGAGTAGGGAACACTGAAGCTTTCTTT
>TRBV19|TRBD1|-|TRBJ1-5
CAAGQDNQPQHF
TGTGCCGCCGGACAGGACAATCAGCCCCAGCATTTT
>TRBV7-2|TRBD1|few|TRBJ1-5
CASSADRAGNQPQHF
TGTGCCAGCAGCGCGGACAGGGCAGGCAATCAGCCCCAGCATTTT
>TRBV29-1|TRBD1|few|TRBJ1-3
CSVGQGGNTIYF
TGCAGCGTGGGACAGGGCGGAAACACCATATATTTT
>TRBV7-9|-|few|TRBJ1-2
CASSIPTGYYGYTF
TGTGCCAGCAGCATCCCAACAGGGTACTATGGCTACACCTTC
>TRBV18|-|few|TRBJ1-6
CASSPPWGNSPLHF
TGTGCCAGCTCACCGCCTTGGGGGAATTCACCCCTCCACTTT
>TRBV9|-|-|TRBJ1-2
CASSAEGGLGYTF
TGTGCCAGCAGCGCCGAGGGGGGTTTAGGCTACACCTTC
>TRBV7-2|-|-|TRBJ2-3
CASSLFGTITDTQYF
TGTGCCAGCAGCTTATTTGGAACTATCACAGATACGCAGTATTTT
>TRBV7-3|TRBD2|-|TRBJ2-7
CASSTSGVPYEQYF
TGTGCCAGCAGCACCAGCGGGGTACCCTACGAGCAGTACTTC
>TRBV7-9|TRBD2|few|TRBJ2-2
CASSLDLTSGVIGELFF
TGTGCCAGCAGCTTAGACCTGACTAGCGGGGTTATCGGGGAGCTGTTTTTT
>TRBV20-1|-|-|TRBJ1-6
CSATHETRNSPLHF
TGCAGTGCTACCCATGAAACCCGAAATTCACCCCTCCACTTT
>TRBV18|TRBD1|few|TRBJ2-7
CASSRGQGDEQYF
TGTGCCAGCTCACGGGGACAGGGGGACGAGCAGTACTTC
>TRBV2|-|many|TRBJ2-3
CASINAPDTQYF
TGTGCCAGCATCAACGCGCCAGATACGCAGTATTTT
>TRBV6-2/TRBV6-3|-|-|TRBJ1-1
CASSANPHRTEAFF
TGTGCCAGCAGTGCTAACCCTCATCGGACTGAAGCTTTCTTT